Below are 7 T cell receptor beta chains sequenced from a single sample in a study of beta chain features in type 1 diabetes. Study-wide results and caveats: Patients with Type 1 diabetes showed moderately but significantly shorter TCRB CDR3s in all four CD4+ subsets.

TCRB transcripts that were expressed got sequenced, as all of the isolated RNA had been reverse transcribed. Some clones are missing from TCRdb's copy, which holds only in-frame ones; the method was immunoSEQ multiplex PCR. The sample has 300,000 or so clones; roughly 12% are singletons. These receptors are not linked to any known antigen. Sequencing input: naive CD4+ T cells from blood. These receptors were obtained from a woman younger than 35 with type 1 diabetes.

V gene TRBV11-3 combines with J gene TRBJ1-2, with a tentative D call TRBD1 (5 bases). Germline CDR1 is SGHNT and CDR2 is YENEEA. Trimming shortened V by 1 base and J by 6 bases, and 12 bases separated the two germline ends. This CDR3 contains 14 residues. Here the CDR3 DNA reads TGTGCCAGCAGCTTAGCCGGCAGGGAGGATGGCTACACCTTC. Residues: CASSLAGREDGYTF.

This clone was recorded a few times. The V call is TRBV5-6, the J call TRBJ1-2, with 9 bases lining up with TRBD1. The CDR3 runs 16 residues. Germline loops: CDR1 SGHDT, CDR2 YYEEEE. The V segment lost 3 bases and the J segment 4 bases; nucleotides outside the gene matches: 10. CDR3 sequence: CASSYGTGRALYGYTF. The CDR3 coding sequence is TGTGCCAGCAGCTACGGGACAGGGAGGGCCCTCTATGGCTACACCTTC.

The chain couples TRBV30 to TRBJ2-5; D is perhaps TRBD1 (6 bases). V was pared by 3 bases and J by 5 bases, with 16 bases between. CDR1 and CDR2 (germline): GTSNPN, SVGIG (reference sequence). The CDR3 runs 14 residues. The CDR3 nucleotides are TGTGCCTGGAGGCTACAGGGTTTCGGGGAGACCCAGTACTTC. Its protein is CAWRLQGFGETQYF.

This clone was picked up a small number of times. The chain has TRBV28 and TRBJ1-5; the D gene is possibly TRBD1 (5 bases). The CDR3 is made up of 15 amino acids. Germline assignment: CDR1 MDHEN and CDR2 SYDVKM. Trimming stripped 2 bases from V and 2 bases from J, with 10 bases between. The CDR3 loop is CASSLGGGGNQPQHF. The CDR3 DNA is TGTGCCAGCAGTTTAGGGGGGGGAGGCAATCAGCCCCAGCATTTT.

This clone has more than one count but fewer than ten. The J gene is TRBJ2-5, the V gene TRBV7-9; D is ambiguous. The CDR3 runs 14 residues. The germline V and J ends were trimmed by 2 bases and 4 bases, with 11 bases remaining between them. Germline lookup yields CDR1 SEHNR and CDR2 FQNEAQ (reference sequence). The CDR3 DNA is TGTGCCAGCAGCTTACCCCTACTGCTAGAGACCCAGTACTTC. Its translation: CASSLPLLLETQYF.

The V call is TRBV20-1, the J call TRBJ1-2; possibly TRBD1 for D (5 bases). In germline, CDR1 is DFQATT, CDR2 SNEGSKA (reference sequence). The CDR3 is 11 residues long. V lost 6 bases to trimming and J lost 6 bases, with 11 bases between them. The CDR3 coding sequence is TGCAGTGCGGCGATCAGGGATGGCTACACCTTC. This translates into CSAAIRDGYTF.

This clone was counted between two and nine times. The J gene is TRBJ2-7, the V gene TRBV2; D remains ambiguous. The CDR3 spans 14 residues. The V and J ends lost 3 bases and 4 bases respectively, with 13 bases between them. From germline, CDR1 is SNHLY and CDR2 FYNNEI. The CDR3 nucleotides read TGTGCCAGCAGTGAGACTTCCCCTCCATACGAGCAGTACTTC. Translated: CASSETSPPYEQYF.